This T cell receptor (beta chain) was found in a study of human versus mouse CDR3 diversity and MHC coevolution. Broader study findings: Mice had fewer CDR3 deletions and insertions than humans on average. Human T cells were selected on six MHC II alleles. Among all groups, most of the three human donors showed least clonal inequality.

Comment on this clone: As yet, its antigen is unknown.

The CDR3 is made up of 15 amino acids. In germline, CDR1 is SGDLS, CDR2 YYNGEE. Trimming removed 4 bases from V and 0 bases from J, with 12 bases in between. Libraries were prepared by immunoSEQ multiplex PCR; TCRdb keeps only in-frame clonotypes and omits some of them. Of 80,000 or so clones in the sample, approximately 92% were seen once. This TCR came from a person aged 25-75 years in good health. Sequenced input: naive CD4+ T cells from blood. As for subset: CD45RO-negative CD62L-positive naive CD4 T cells. The rearrangement joins TRBV9 to TRBJ2-3; D may be TRBD1 (5 bases). The CDR3, as DNA: TGTGCCAGCAGCCCAGTGACAGCTAGCACAGATACGCAGTATTTT. Its protein is CASSPVTASTDTQYF. Using reference TRBV9 and TRBJ2-3 for the parts outside the CDR3, the full variable domain is DSGVTQTPKHLITATGQRVTLRCSPRSGDLSVYWYQQSLDQGLQFLIQYYNGEERAKGNILERFSAQQFPDLHSELNLSSLELGDSALYFCASSPVTASTDTQYFGPGTRLTVL.